The T cell receptor beta chain described here comes from a study of blood T cell repertoires in COVID-19. The protocol was immunoSEQ multiplex PCR, while the TCRdb copy is restricted to in-frame clones and leaves out a portion. Among about 76,000 clones listed, 80% to 90% were seen once. This clone came up once. Germline V gene sequence: CDR1 LNHDA, CDR2 SQIVND (reference sequence). Trimming removed 0 bases from V and 1 base from J, with 2 bases in between. The CDR3 has 13 residues. The TCR comes from a man aged 45 to 65 with active COVID-19. Specimen: peripheral blood. The chain links TRBV19 to TRBJ2-3, with no clear D. CDR3 nucleotides: TGTGCCAGTAGTATAGACGGCACAGATACGCAGTATTTT. Its protein product is CASSIDGTDTQYF.